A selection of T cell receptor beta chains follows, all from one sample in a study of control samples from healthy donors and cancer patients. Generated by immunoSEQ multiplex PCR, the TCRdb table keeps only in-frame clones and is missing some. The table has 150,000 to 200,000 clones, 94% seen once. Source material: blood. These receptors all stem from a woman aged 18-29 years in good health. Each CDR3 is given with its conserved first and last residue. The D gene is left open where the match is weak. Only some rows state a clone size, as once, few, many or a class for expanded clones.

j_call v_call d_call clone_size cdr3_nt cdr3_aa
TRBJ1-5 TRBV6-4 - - TGTGCCAGCAGTGAGCAGGTTTTCAATCAGCCCCAGCATTTT CASSEQVFNQPQHF
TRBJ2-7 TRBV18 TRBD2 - TGTGCCAGCTGTGGTGGGACTAGCGGGAGCTTATGCGAGCAGTACTTC CASCGGTSGSLCEQYF
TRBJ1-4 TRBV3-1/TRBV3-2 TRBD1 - TGTGCCAGCAGCCCGAATAGGGGACAGGGGAATGAAAAACTGTTTTTT CASSPNRGQGNEKLFF
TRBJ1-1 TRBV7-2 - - TGTGCCAGCAGCGTACCAGGGATGAACACTGAAGCTTTCTTT CASSVPGMNTEAFF
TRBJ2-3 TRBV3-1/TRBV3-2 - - TGTGCCAGCAGCCGTGGGACGGACTCCCTTAGCACAGATACGCAGTATTTT CASSRGTDSLSTDTQYF
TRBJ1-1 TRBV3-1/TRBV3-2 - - TGTGCCAGCAGCCAAGGGTGGTCCGGGTGGGCTTTCTTT CASSQGWSGWAFF
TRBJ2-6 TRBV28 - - TGTGCCTCCAAAGGGGGGAGCGGGGCCAACGTCCTGACTTTC CASKGGSGANVLTF
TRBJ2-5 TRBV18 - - TGTGCCAGCTCCCCCGAGGGGTTCCAAGAGACCCAGTACTTC CASSPEGFQETQYF
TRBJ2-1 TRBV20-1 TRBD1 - TGCAGTGCTAGTAGCAGGGGGCTCCGAGATGAGCAGTTCTTC CSASSRGLRDEQFF
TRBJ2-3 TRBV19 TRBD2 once TGTGCCAGTAACCCTAGCGGGGGCACAGATACGCAGTATTTT CASNPSGGTDTQYF
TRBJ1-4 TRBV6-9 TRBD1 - TGTGCCAGCAGTTATGCCGGACAGGGCCCTAATGAAAAACTGTTTTTT CASSYAGQGPNEKLFF
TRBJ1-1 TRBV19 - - TGTGCCAGTAATCGGGGAATGAACACTGAAGCTTTCTTT CASNRGMNTEAFF
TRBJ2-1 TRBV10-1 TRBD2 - TGCGCCAGCAGTGACAGAAGGGCTAGCGGGAGGAATGAGCAGTTCTTC CASSDRRASGRNEQFF
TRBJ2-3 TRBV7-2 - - TGTGCCAGCAGCTGGGCTAGCACAGATACGCAGTATTTT CASSWASTDTQYF
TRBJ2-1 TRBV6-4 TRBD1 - TGTGCCAGCTCGTACAGGGGGAGCTCCTACAATGAGCAGTTCTTC CASSYRGSSYNEQFF
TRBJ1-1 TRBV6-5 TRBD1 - TGTGGAACCCACAGACAGGGCGGCACTGAAGCTTTCTTT CGTHRQGGTEAFF
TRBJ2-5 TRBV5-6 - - TGTGCCAGCAGCATCGTCGGGTCCCAAGAGACCCAGTACTTC CASSIVGSQETQYF
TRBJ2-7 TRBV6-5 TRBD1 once TGTGCCAGCAGTCGGACAGGGAACGAGCAGTACTTC CASSRTGNEQYF
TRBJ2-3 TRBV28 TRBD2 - TGTGCCAGCAGGGTCCCGTCAGCGGGAGTGGGGACAGATACGCAGTATTTT CASRVPSAGVGTDTQYF
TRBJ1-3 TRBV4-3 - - TGCGCCAGCAGCCAAGACCGGGTTTCCCCTGGAAACACCATATATTTT CASSQDRVSPGNTIYF
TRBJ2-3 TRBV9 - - TGTGCCAGCGGTATGGAAGATACGCAGTATTTT CASGMEDTQYF
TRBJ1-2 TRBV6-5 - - TGTGCCAGCAGTCGAGAGGGGTATGGCTACACCTTC CASSREGYGYTF
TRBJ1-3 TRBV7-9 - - TGTGCCAGCAGCTTGGATTCTGGAAACACCATATATTTT CASSLDSGNTIYF
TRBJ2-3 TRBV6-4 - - TGTGCCAGCAGTGAGGGTGGGCTCACAGATACGCAGTATTTT CASSEGGLTDTQYF
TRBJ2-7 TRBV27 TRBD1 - TGTGCCAGCAGGACGTTAAACAGGGGGCGACCTATTTCCTACGAGCAGTACTTC CASRTLNRGRPISYEQYF
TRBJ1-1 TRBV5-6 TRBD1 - TGTGCCAGCAGCTGGGACAGCACTGAAGCTTTCTTT CASSWDSTEAFF
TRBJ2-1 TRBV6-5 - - TGTGCCAGCAGTCGCCCTTCCAGGGGTAATGAGCAGTTCTTC CASSRPSRGNEQFF
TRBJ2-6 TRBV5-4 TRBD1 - TGTGCCAGCAGCTCCGGACAGGGGGTGAGCTCTGGGGCCAACGTCCTGACTTTC CASSSGQGVSSGANVLTF
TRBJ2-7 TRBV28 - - TGTGCCAGCTCCACTAGTCTCTACGAGCAGTACTTC CASSTSLYEQYF
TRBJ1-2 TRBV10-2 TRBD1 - TGCGCCAGCAGTGGTGACAGGGTTGGAAACTATGGCTACACCTTC CASSGDRVGNYGYTF
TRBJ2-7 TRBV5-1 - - TGCGCCAGCAGCTTGGGGATAGGGGACGAGCAGTACTTC CASSLGIGDEQYF
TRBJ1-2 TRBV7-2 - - TGTGCCAGCAGCTCGCTTATGGGCAGCTATGGCTACACCTTC CASSSLMGSYGYTF
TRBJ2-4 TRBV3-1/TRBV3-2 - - TGTGCCAGCAGCCAACAGGGGGCCAAAAACATTCAGTACTTC CASSQQGAKNIQYF
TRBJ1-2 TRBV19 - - TGTGCCAGTAGCCCTACAGGGTTGGGTGGCTACACCTTC CASSPTGLGGYTF
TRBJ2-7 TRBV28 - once TGTGCCAGCAGTTTGGACGAACCGGGACCTAGCTCCTACGAGCAGTACTTC CASSLDEPGPSSYEQYF
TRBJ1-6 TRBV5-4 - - TGTGCCAGCAGCTTGGATATAGGTAGTAATTCACCCCTCCACTTT CASSLDIGSNSPLHF
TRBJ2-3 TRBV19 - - TGTGCCAGTAGACCAGGGCGTTCTCTCACAGATACGCAGTATTTT CASRPGRSLTDTQYF
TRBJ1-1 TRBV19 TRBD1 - TGTGCCAGTAGTAGAGGGACAGCGAACACTGAAGCTTTCTTT CASSRGTANTEAFF
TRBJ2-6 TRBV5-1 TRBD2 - TGCGCCAGCAGCTTGGTGCGGGGGGAAAGCTCTGGGGCCAACGTCCTGACTTTC CASSLVRGESSGANVLTF
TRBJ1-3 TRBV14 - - TGTGCCAGCAGCCGTGACAGGTTGGCCTTTGGAAACACCATATATTTT CASSRDRLAFGNTIYF
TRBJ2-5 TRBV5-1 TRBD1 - TGCGCCAGCAGCTCACAGCGGGGACAGGGTGTCCAGACCCAGTACTTC CASSSQRGQGVQTQYF
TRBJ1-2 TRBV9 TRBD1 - TGTGCCAGCAGCGGACAGGGACTTGGCTACACCTTC CASSGQGLGYTF
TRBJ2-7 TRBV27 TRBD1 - TGTGCCAGCAGTCCCCGACAGGGGGCTTCTCCCCACGAGCAGTACTTC CASSPRQGASPHEQYF
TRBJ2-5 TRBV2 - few TGTGCCAGCAGTGGGGACAAACTAGAGACCCAGTACTTC CASSGDKLETQYF
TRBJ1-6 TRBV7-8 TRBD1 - TGTGCCAGCAGCTTAGCTCGACAGGGGAATTCACCCCTCCACTTT CASSLARQGNSPLHF